Given below is one T cell receptor (beta chain) in context. The CDR3 contains 15 residues. Germline V CDR1 and CDR2: SGHAT, FQNNGV. The sample comes from a study of T cells expressing NK-cell markers. Study in general: According to the study, TCR beta repertoires originated from sorted CD3+CD56+NKG2C+, CD3+CD56+NKG2C- and CD3+CD56-NKG2C+ T cells.

TCRdb reprocessed the 5' RACE reads, keeping one entry per CDR3 protein, no DNA. This sample contains hundreds of thousands of distinct CDR3 sequences. Sequences were obtained from blood T cells: a sorted CD56 or NKG2C T cell subset, CD4+ or CD8+ T cells, or bulk PBMC T cells (not recorded which). This TCR was recovered from a woman between 18 and 69 years old in good health. The chain uses TRBV11-2 and TRBJ2-3. The CDR3 loop reads CASSLDRLDTDTQYF.